The 27 T cell receptor beta chains presented below share a single source sample, sequenced in a study of T cell changes during pregnancy in multiple sclerosis. TCRdb's table, derived via immunoSEQ multiplex PCR, lists solely in-frame clones and lacks some. The sample includes 65,000 to 85,000 clones, approximately 95% of them seen just once. The sequencing used peripheral blood, collected in the second trimester of pregnancy. The receptors shown here come from a female donor in good health, enrolled as a control in a pregnancy study.

The rearrangement joins TRBV28 to TRBJ1-5, with D possibly matching TRBD1 (5 bases). V was shortened by 4 bases and J by 1 base, with 8 bases between the two germline ends. The CDR3 is made up of 14 amino acids. Germline loops: CDR1 MDHEN, CDR2 SYDVKM. The CDR3, as DNA: TGTGCCAGCAGTTGGGGCGTCAGCAATCAGCCCCAGCATTTT. Protein: CASSWGVSNQPQHF. Looking up the rest from reference TRBV28 and TRBJ1-5 gives the full variable domain: DVKVTQSSRYLVKRTGEKVFLECVQDMDHENMFWYRQDPGLGLRLIYFSYDVKMKEKGDIPEGYSVSREKKERFSLILESASTNQTSMYLCASSWGVSNQPQHFGDGTRLSIL.

On this clone: The sample carries other DNA sequences with the same CDR3. The rearrangement uses TRBV6-5 and TRBJ2-1; 8 bases fit TRBD2. The CDR3 extends over 15 amino acids. With 2 bases clipped from V and 4 bases from J, the junction kept 4 bases outside the gene matches. Per the germline V gene, CDR1 is MNHEY and CDR2 is SVGAGI. CDR3 DNA sequence: TGTGCCAGCAGTTACAGCGGGAGCTCATACAATGAGCAGTTCTTC. Translation gives CASSYSGSSYNEQFF.

The rearrangement uses TRBV25-1 and TRBJ2-4, with 9 nucleotides matching TRBD2. The V gene's germline CDR1 is MGHDK and CDR2 SYGVNS. This CDR3 has 16 amino acids. The V gene end was trimmed by 3 bases and the J gene end by 5 bases; junction bases not matched to a gene: 8. The CDR3 is CASSDKASGKQNIQYF. The CDR3, as DNA: TGTGCCAGCAGTGATAAGGCTAGCGGGAAGCAAAACATTCAGTACTTC.

The rearrangement links TRBV29-1 to TRBJ2-1, with 11 bases matching TRBD1. The length of the CDR3 is 13 residues. The V and J ends lost 7 bases and 9 bases, in that order; junction bases with no gene match: 8. CDR1 and CDR2 (germline): SQVTM, ANQGSEA. In DNA, the CDR3 is TGCAGCGCCGGGGGGACAGGGGGAGGTGAGCAGTTCTTC. Its protein is CSAGGTGGGEQFF.

The chain carries TRBV2 and TRBJ2-5; 12 nucleotides line up with TRBD2. With V trimmed by 4 bases and J by 2 bases, 8 bases remained unmatched. Germline V CDR1 and CDR2: SNHLY, FYNNEI. This CDR3 has 17 residues. This chain's CDR3 is CASSVPTGLAGQETQYF. For the CDR3, the DNA is TGTGCCAGCAGTGTCCCAACGGGACTAGCGGGTCAAGAGACCCAGTACTTC.

The chain employs TRBV5-1 and TRBJ2-7; 7 bases align to TRBD1. V was pared by 0 bases and J by 4 bases, with 1 base of the junction left unmatched. The length of the CDR3 is 13 residues. Germline assignment: CDR1 SGHRS and CDR2 YFSETQ. The CDR3 coding sequence is TGCGCCAGCAGCTTGGACAGGGGATACGAGCAGTACTTC. Protein sequence: CASSLDRGYEQYF.

This chain links TRBV6-1 with TRBJ2-2; D is possibly TRBD2 (6 bases). Germline V CDR1 and CDR2: MNHNS, SASEGT. V dropped 0 bases and J dropped 6 bases, with 11 bases sitting between them. The CDR3 covers 15 residues. CDR3 DNA: TGTGCCAGCAGTGAAGCGCGGGGTAGGGCCGGGGAGCTGTTTTTT. It yields the protein CASSEARGRAGELFF.

The rearrangement links TRBV5-1 to TRBJ2-5, with 12 bases that match TRBD2. J lost 5 bases, V lost 4 bases, and 6 bases had no gene match. The CDR3 has 15 residues. Germline V gene lookup returns CDR1 SGHRS and CDR2 YFSETQ. The CDR3 bases are TGCGCCAGCAGCGCAGGACTAGCGGGAATGGAGACCCAGTACTTC. It translates to CASSAGLAGMETQYF.

This chain joins TRBV9 and TRBJ2-5, with D possibly TRBD2 on 6 matching bases. The CDR3 consists of 15 residues. Germline-derived CDR1 and CDR2 are SGDLS and YYNGEE. Trimming took 4 bases from V and 5 from J, leaving 18 bases between them. The CDR3, as DNA: TGTGCCAGCAGCCCGGGACTCGGGGTCCCGGAGACCCAGTACTTC. The encoded protein is CASSPGLGVPETQYF.

The chain joins TRBV11-3 to TRBJ2-1; 10 bases match TRBD1. Germline trimming cut 4 bases from V and 7 bases from J; bases unmatched to any gene: 4. Germline CDR1 SGHNT, CDR2 YENEEA. The CDR3 is 14 residues long. CDR3 amino acids: CASSSGTGENEQFF. The CDR3, as DNA: TGTGCCAGCAGCTCAGGGACAGGGGAGAATGAGCAGTTCTTC.

V gene TRBV6-6 combines with J gene TRBJ2-1, with D possibly TRBD1 on 6 matching bases. CDR3 length: 15 amino acids. The germline CDR1 and CDR2 sequences are MNHNY and SVGAGI (reference sequence). The V end was cut by 6 bases, the J end by 5 bases, with 17 bases between. As DNA, the CDR3 is TGTGCCAGCAGACCCGGGACAAGCTTTAACAATGAGCAGTTCTTC. It is translated as CASRPGTSFNNEQFF.

V gene TRBV5-1 combines with J gene TRBJ2-1; 9 bases are a match to TRBD1. This CDR3 spans 15 amino acids. Germline V gives CDR1 SGHRS, CDR2 YFSETQ. V shed 9 bases and J 0 bases; nucleotides not matched to a gene: 7. The CDR3 DNA sequence: TGCGCCACCTCGAGGGGACAGGGCTCCTACAATGAGCAGTTCTTC. Its translation: CATSRGQGSYNEQFF.

The chain couples TRBV27 to TRBJ2-7; D perhaps matches TRBD2 (6 bases). Per germline, CDR1 MNHEY and CDR2 SMNVEV (reference sequence). The CDR3 totals 14 residues. V gave up 2 bases and J gave up 6 bases, with 14 bases separating them. The CDR3 region is CASSLPGEEREQYF. The DNA of the CDR3 is TGTGCCAGCAGTTTACCCGGGGAGGAGCGCGAGCAGTACTTC.

V usage is TRBV27 and J usage is TRBJ2-3, with a possible D match to TRBD2 (6 bases). The CDR3 extends over 13 amino acids. The germline V and J ends were trimmed by 8 bases and 10 bases, with 19 bases remaining between them. Germline lookup yields CDR1 MNHEY and CDR2 SMNVEV (reference sequence). CDR3 loop: CASAGLHGGAQYF. CDR3 DNA sequence: TGTGCCAGCGCGGGACTTCACGGGGGAGCGCAGTATTTT.

The chain is built from TRBV6-5 and TRBJ2-2; D is ambiguous. Germline V gene data show CDR1 as MNHEY and CDR2 as SVGAGI. Trimming pared 1 base from V and 1 base from J, leaving 7 bases between. The CDR3 runs 15 residues. The CDR3 here is CASSYWAGNTGELFF. The CDR3 nucleotides are TGTGCCAGCAGTTACTGGGCAGGGAACACCGGGGAGCTGTTTTTT.

The chain combines TRBV6-5 with TRBJ2-2; D gene ambiguous. CDR1 is MNHEY, CDR2 SVGAGI, per germline. The CDR3 has 14 residues. Trimming cost V 0 bases and J 5 bases, with 7 bases left between them. DNA of the CDR3: TGTGCCAGCAGTTACTCGGGCGATACCGGGGAGCTGTTTTTT. This gives the protein CASSYSGDTGELFF.

This chain uses TRBV11-3 with TRBJ2-1, with a weak D call TRBD2 (5 bases). Trimming left V 5 bases short and J 9 bases short, with 14 bases between. The V gene's germline CDR1 is SGHNT and CDR2 YENEEA. The CDR3 is 13 residues long. CDR3 protein: CASSRSGIGEQFF. The CDR3 DNA reads TGTGCCAGCAGCCGTTCGGGGATAGGTGAGCAGTTCTTC.

The chain links TRBV28 to TRBJ1-2, with D perhaps TRBD1 (6 bases). The CDR3 covers 15 residues. Germline values: CDR1 MDHEN, CDR2 SYDVKM. The ends were cut back, 6 bases at V and 5 bases at J, with 19 bases in the middle. This CDR3 is CASSPPGGAWYGYTF. In DNA, the CDR3 is TGTGCCAGCAGCCCCCCGGGGGGCGCATGGTATGGCTACACCTTC.

The V gene is TRBV5-5, the J gene TRBJ2-4; 7 positions match TRBD2. V was clipped by 0 bases and J by 0 bases; unmatched bases: 3. The CDR3 covers 16 residues. In germline, CDR1 is SGHKS, CDR2 YYEKEE (reference sequence). CDR3 sequence (DNA): TGTGCCAGCAGCTTGGAACTAGCGAGAGCCAAAAACATTCAGTACTTC. It translates to CASSLELARAKNIQYF.

Only a few counts were recorded for this clone. V gene TRBV28 combines with J gene TRBJ1-2; D gene ambiguous. Per the germline V gene, CDR1 is MDHEN and CDR2 is SYDVKM. The length of the CDR3 is 12 residues. The ends were cut back, 0 bases at V and 7 bases at J, with 6 bases in the middle. In DNA form, the CDR3 reads TGTGCCAGCAGTTTATGGGCGGGTGGCTACACCTTC. This gives the protein CASSLWAGGYTF.

The chain links TRBV28 to TRBJ2-1; D not resolved. CDR3 length: 13 residues. CDR1 is MDHEN, CDR2 SYDVKM, per germline. The V end was cut by 6 bases, the J end by 4 bases, with 10 bases between. CDR3 coding DNA: TGTGCCAGCAGATCCGAACAGTACAATGAGCAGTTCTTC. Its translation: CASRSEQYNEQFF.

The rearrangement links TRBV28 to TRBJ1-1; D is undetermined. Germline V gene lookup returns CDR1 MDHEN and CDR2 SYDVKM. Trimming removed 7 bases at V and 4 bases at J, with 19 bases between. The CDR3 extends over 15 amino acids. CDR3 in amino acids: CASTLPGGRATEAFF. For the CDR3, the DNA is TGTGCCAGCACCTTACCGGGAGGGAGGGCCACTGAAGCTTTCTTT.

DNA for the CDR3: TGTGCCAGCAGTTTATTTTCCGGGATAGGCCCACTTGAGCAGTTCTTC. Its translation is CASSLFSGIGPLEQFF. V usage is TRBV28 and J usage is TRBJ2-1, with D possibly matching TRBD2 (5 bases). V was cut by 1 base and J by 9 bases, with 19 bases left in between. The length of the CDR3 is 16 residues. Germline CDR1 reads MDHEN; CDR2 reads SYDVKM.

The chain's CDR3 is CASSVGVRETQYF. The CDR3 DNA reads as TGCGCCAGCAGTGTGGGAGTGAGAGAGACCCAGTACTTC. The chain links TRBV10-2 to TRBJ2-5; possibly TRBD2 for D (5 bases). The CDR3 loop spans 13 amino acids. V dropped 4 bases and J dropped 4 bases, with 10 bases sitting between them. Germline CDR1 and CDR2: WSHSY and SAAADI.

The chain carries TRBV2 and TRBJ1-1, with D maybe TRBD1 (6 bases). Deletions cut 7 bases from V and 4 bases from J, with 13 bases between. The germline V gene encodes CDR1 SNHLY and CDR2 FYNNEI. The CDR3 has 13 residues. The CDR3: CASTRGQPTEAFF. CDR3 DNA: TGTGCCAGCACCCGCGGACAGCCCACTGAAGCTTTCTTT.

The chain joins TRBV5-1 to TRBJ2-7; possibly TRBD2 for D (7 bases). Germline assignment: CDR1 SGHRS and CDR2 YFSETQ. The CDR3 length is 15 residues. The V end lost 2 bases, the J end lost 6 bases, and 18 bases lay between the germline ends. The DNA of the CDR3 is TGCGCCAGCAGCTTCGGTCCTGGGGGCGGGGGCGAGCAGTACTTC. Its protein is CASSFGPGGGGEQYF.

This chain links TRBV6-5 with TRBJ2-7; TRBD2 agrees at 9 bases. The ends lost 6 bases at V and 0 bases at J; junction bases unmatched: 6. Per germline, CDR1 MNHEY and CDR2 SVGAGI. The CDR3 length is 15 residues. Here the CDR3 reads CASRSSGTPSYEQYF. The CDR3 DNA reads TGTGCCAGCAGATCTAGCGGGACTCCCTCCTACGAGCAGTACTTC.